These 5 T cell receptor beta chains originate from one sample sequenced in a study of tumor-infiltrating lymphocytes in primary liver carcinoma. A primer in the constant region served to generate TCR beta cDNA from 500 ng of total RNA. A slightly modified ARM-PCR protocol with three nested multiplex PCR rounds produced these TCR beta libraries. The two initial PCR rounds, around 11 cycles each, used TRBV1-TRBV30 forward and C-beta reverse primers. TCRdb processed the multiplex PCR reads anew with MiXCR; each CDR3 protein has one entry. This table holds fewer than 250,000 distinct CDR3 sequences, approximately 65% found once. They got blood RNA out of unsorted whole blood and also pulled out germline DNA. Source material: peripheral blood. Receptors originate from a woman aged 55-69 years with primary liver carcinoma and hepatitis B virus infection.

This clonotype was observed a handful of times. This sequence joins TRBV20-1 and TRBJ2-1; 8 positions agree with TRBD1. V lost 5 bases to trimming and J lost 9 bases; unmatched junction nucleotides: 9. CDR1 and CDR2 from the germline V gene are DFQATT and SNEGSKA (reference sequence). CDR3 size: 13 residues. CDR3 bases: TGCAGTGCTGCCCCCGGACAGGGCCGTGAGCAGTTCTTC. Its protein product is CSAAPGQGREQFF.

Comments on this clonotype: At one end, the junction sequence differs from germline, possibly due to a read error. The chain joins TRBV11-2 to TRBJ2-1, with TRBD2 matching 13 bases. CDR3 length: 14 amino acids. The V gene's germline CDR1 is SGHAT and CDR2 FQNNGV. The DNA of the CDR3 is TGTGCCAGCAGTTTCGGACTAGCGGGAGTTGAGCATTTCTTC. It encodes CASSFGLAGVEHFF.

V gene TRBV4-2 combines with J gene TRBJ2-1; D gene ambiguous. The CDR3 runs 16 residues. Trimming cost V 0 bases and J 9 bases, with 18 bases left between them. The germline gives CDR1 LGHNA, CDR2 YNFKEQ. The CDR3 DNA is TGTGCCAGCAGCCAAGATAGGGCCAGCAGGATGGGTGAGCAGTTCTTC. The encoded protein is CASSQDRASRMGEQFF.

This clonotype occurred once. CDR3 in amino acids: CASSDLTSGRDSSYNEQFF. The CDR3 DNA reads TGTGCCAGCAGTGACCTGACTAGCGGGAGGGACAGCTCCTACAATGAGCAGTTCTTC. The V and J genes are TRBV6-7 and TRBJ2-1; 14 nucleotides agree with TRBD2. TRBV6-7 falls under the ORF class, with uncertain function. Trimming cost V 5 bases and J 0 bases; bases outside gene matches: 9. The CDR3 extends over 19 amino acids.

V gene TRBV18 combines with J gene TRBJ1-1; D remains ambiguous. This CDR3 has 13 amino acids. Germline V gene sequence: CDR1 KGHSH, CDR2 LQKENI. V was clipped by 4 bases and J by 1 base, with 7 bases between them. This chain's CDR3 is CASSREENTEAFF. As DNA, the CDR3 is TGTGCCAGCTCACGGGAAGAGAACACTGAAGCTTTCTTT. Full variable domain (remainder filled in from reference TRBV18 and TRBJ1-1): NAGVMQNPRHLVRRRGQEARLRCSPMKGHSHVYWYRQLPEEGLKFMVYLQKENIIDESGMPKERFSAEFPKEGPSILRIQQVVRGDSAAYFCASSREENTEAFFGQGTRLTVV.